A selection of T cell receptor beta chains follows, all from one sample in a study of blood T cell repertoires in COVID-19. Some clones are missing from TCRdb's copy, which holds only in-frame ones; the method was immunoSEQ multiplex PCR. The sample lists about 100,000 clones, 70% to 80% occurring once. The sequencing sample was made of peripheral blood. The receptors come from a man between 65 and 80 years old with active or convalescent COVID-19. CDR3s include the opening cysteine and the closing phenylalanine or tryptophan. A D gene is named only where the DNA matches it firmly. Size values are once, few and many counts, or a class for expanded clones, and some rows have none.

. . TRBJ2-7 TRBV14 CASSQDQPLHRANEQYF TGTGCCAGCAGCCAAGATCAACCCCTACACAGGGCCAACGAGCAGTACTTC
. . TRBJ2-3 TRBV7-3 CASSSGGLLEQYF TGTGCCAGCAGCTCCGGGGGTTTGCTAGAGCAGTATTTT
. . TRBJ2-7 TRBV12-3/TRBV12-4 CASSFSGDYEQYF TGTGCCAGCAGTTTTTCCGGGGACTACGAGCAGTACTTC
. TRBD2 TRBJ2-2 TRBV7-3 CASSFSGGAFGYTGELFF TGTGCCAGCAGCTTTAGCGGGGGGGCCTTTGGATACACCGGGGAGCTGTTTTTT
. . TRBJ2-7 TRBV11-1 CASSLDGSYEQYF TGTGCCAGCAGCTTAGACGGCTCCTACGAGCAGTACTTC
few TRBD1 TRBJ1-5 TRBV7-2 CASSLVGQGNNQPQHF TGTGCCAGCAGCTTAGTGGGACAGGGGAACAATCAGCCCCAGCATTTT
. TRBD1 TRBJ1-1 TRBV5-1 CASGTGGRTEAFF TGCGCCAGCGGGACAGGGGGCCGGACTGAAGCTTTCTTT
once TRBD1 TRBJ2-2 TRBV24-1 CATSDFRGQGNTGELFF TGTGCCACCAGTGATTTCCGGGGACAGGGGAACACCGGGGAGCTGTTTTTT
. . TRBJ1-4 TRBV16 CASSQSGTVNEKLFF TGTGCCAGCAGCCAATCCGGCACAGTCAATGAAAAACTGTTTTTT
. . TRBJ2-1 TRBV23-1 CASLKRGGNNEQFF TGCGCCAGCTTGAAAAGGGGGGGGAACAATGAGCAGTTCTTC
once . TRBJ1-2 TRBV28 CASSPATTGPGGYTF TGTGCCAGCAGTCCCGCGACGACAGGCCCCGGGGGCTACACCTTC
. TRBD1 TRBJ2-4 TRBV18 CASWRTGSDIQYF TGTGCCAGCTGGCGGACAGGGTCGGACATTCAGTACTTC
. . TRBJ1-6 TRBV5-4 CASSYSNSPLHF TGTGCCAGCAGCTACAGTAATTCACCCCTCCACTTT
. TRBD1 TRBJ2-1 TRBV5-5 CASSRDRDNEQFF TGTGCCAGCAGCAGAGACAGGGACAATGAGCAGTTCTTC
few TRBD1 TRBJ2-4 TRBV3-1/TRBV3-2 CASSHDRVGIQYF TGTGCCAGCAGTCACGACAGGGTAGGCATTCAGTACTTC
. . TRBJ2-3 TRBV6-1 CASSELAGQADTQYF TGTGCCAGCAGTGAACTCGCAGGGCAGGCAGATACGCAGTATTTT
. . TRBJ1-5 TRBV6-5 CASKEGRASNQPQHF TGTGCCAGCAAAGAAGGGAGGGCCAGCAATCAGCCCCAGCATTTT
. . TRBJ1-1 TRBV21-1 CASLSVVGGGRAPTEAFF TGTGCCAGCCTATCCGTAGTTGGCGGGGGCCGCGCGCCCACTGAAGCTTTCTTT
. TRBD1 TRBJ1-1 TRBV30 CAWSHKGQGVGTEAFF TGTGCCTGGAGCCATAAGGGACAGGGGGTGGGCACTGAAGCTTTCTTT
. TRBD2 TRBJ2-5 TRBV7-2 CASSWSGGEETQYF TGTGCCAGCAGCTGGAGCGGGGGGGAGGAGACCCAGTACTTC
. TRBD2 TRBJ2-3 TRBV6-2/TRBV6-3 CASSYGALAGGRGDTQYF TGTGCCAGCAGTTACGGGGCACTAGCGGGGGGGCGCGGAGATACGCAGTATTTT
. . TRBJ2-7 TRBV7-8 CASSLGTQVREQYF TGTGCCAGCAGCTTAGGGACTCAAGTCCGCGAGCAGTACTTC
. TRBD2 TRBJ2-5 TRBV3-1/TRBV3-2 CASSELAGGKTQYF TGTGCCAGCAGTGAACTAGCGGGAGGGAAGACCCAGTACTTC
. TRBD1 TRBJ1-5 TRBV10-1 CASSEPDRVSNQPQHF TGCGCCAGCAGTGAGCCCGACAGGGTTAGCAATCAGCCCCAGCATTTT
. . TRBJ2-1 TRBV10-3 CAISQGSYNEQFF TGTGCCATCAGTCAGGGCTCCTACAATGAGCAGTTCTTC
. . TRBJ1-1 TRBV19 CASTALGADTMNTEAFF TGTGCCAGTACCGCCCTTGGGGCAGACACCATGAACACTGAAGCTTTCTTT
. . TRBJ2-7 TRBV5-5 CASSSSGILYEQYF TGTGCCAGCAGCTCGTCCGGGATCCTCTACGAGCAGTACTTC
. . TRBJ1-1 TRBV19 CASSSTGNTEAFF TGTGCCAGTAGTTCGACAGGGAACACTGAAGCTTTCTTT
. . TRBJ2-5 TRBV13 CASSLVGETQYF TGTGCCAGCAGCTTAGTCGGGGAGACCCAGTACTTC
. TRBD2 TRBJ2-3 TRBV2 CASRGLAGGLGSDTQYF TGTGCCAGCCGCGGACTAGCGGGGGGGCTTGGGAGTGATACGCAGTATTTT
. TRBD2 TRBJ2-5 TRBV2 CASIILAGVGETQYF TGTGCCAGCATTATCCTAGCGGGGGTTGGGGAGACCCAGTACTTC
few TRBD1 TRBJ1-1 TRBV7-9 CASSSQGGKNTEAFF TGTGCCAGCAGCTCGCAGGGGGGAAAGAACACTGAAGCTTTCTTT
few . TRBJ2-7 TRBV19 CASSIAGRNEQYF TGTGCCAGTAGTATTGCAGGTAGGAACGAGCAGTACTTC
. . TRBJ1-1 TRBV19 CASRDGARVNTEAFF TGTGCCAGTAGAGACGGAGCCCGTGTGAACACTGAAGCTTTCTTT
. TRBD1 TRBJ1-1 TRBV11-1 CASSQNRGWDTEAFF TGTGCCAGCAGCCAAAACAGGGGGTGGGACACTGAAGCTTTCTTT
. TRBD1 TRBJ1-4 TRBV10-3 CATHPETGGVEKLFF TGTGCCACCCACCCAGAGACAGGGGGCGTTGAAAAACTGTTTTTT
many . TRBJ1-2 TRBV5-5 CASSLAGIGYGYTF TGTGCCAGCAGCTTGGCGGGTATTGGCTATGGCTACACCTTC
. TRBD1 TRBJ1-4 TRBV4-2 CASSLGDRNNEKLFF TGTGCCAGCAGCTTAGGGGACAGAAATAATGAAAAACTGTTTTTT
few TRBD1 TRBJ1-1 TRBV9 CASSVGGQLNTEAFF TGTGCCAGCAGCGTAGGGGGACAGTTGAACACTGAAGCTTTCTTT
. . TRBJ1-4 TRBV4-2 CASSQDPTEGLFF TGTGCCAGCAGCCAAGATCCCACAGAGGGACTGTTTTTT
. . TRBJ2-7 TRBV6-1 CASSEWASSYEQYF TGTGCCAGCAGTGAATGGGCATCCTCCTACGAGCAGTACTTC
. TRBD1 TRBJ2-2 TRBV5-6 CASSPTGQGPAGELFF TGTGCCAGCAGCCCGACAGGACAGGGACCTGCCGGGGAGCTGTTTTTT
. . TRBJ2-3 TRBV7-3 CASSPTAGTQYF TGTGCCAGCAGTCCGACAGCCGGTACGCAGTATTTT
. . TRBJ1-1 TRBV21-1 CASSRQCHGGNTEAFF TGTGCCAGCAGCAGACAGTGCCACGGGGGGAACACTGAAGCTTTCTTT
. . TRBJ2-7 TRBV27 CASSLDGQGRKQYF TGTGCCAGCAGTTTGGATGGGCAGGGGCGTAAGCAGTACTTC
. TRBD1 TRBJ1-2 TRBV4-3 CASSRGQEDYGYTF TGCGCCAGCAGCCGTGGACAGGAAGACTATGGCTACACCTTC
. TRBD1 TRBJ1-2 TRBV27 CASSTTGVAYGYTF TGTGCCAGCAGTACCACAGGGGTAGCGTATGGCTACACCTTC
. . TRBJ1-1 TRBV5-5 CASSLGAYTEAFF TGTGCCAGCAGCTTGGGGGCCTACACTGAAGCTTTCTTT
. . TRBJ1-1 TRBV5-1 CASSVTWAGTNTEAFF TGCGCCAGCAGCGTTACCTGGGCAGGTACGAACACTGAAGCTTTCTTT
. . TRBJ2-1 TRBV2 CASSAAESRYNEQFF TGTGCCAGCAGTGCGGCGGAGAGCCGCTACAATGAGCAGTTCTTC
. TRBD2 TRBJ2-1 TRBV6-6 CASSYLAGGPNEQFF TGTGCCAGCAGTTATTTGGCGGGGGGGCCTAATGAGCAGTTCTTC
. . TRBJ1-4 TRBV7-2 CASSSTASRNEKLFF TGTGCCAGCAGCTCAACTGCCTCGAGGAATGAAAAACTGTTTTTT
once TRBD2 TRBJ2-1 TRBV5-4 CASSKGLAENEQFF TGTGCCAGCAGCAAGGGACTAGCTGAGAATGAGCAGTTCTTC